This T cell receptor beta chain was captured by sequencing in a study of T cell responses to AZD1222 COVID-19 vaccine. Germline V CDR1 and CDR2: SGDLS, YYNGEE. Trimming took 0 bases from V and 9 from J, leaving 7 bases between them. The CDR3 has 12 amino acids. The repertoire was sequenced with immunoSEQ multiplex PCR; TCRdb's copy has only in-frame clones and lacks some. The table lists roughly 100,000 clones, 89% of them singletons, with around 20% in the top ten. Sequencing was performed on peripheral blood, taken on day 0 of AZD1222 vaccination. The sequence was collected from an adult in good health. The genes are TRBV9 and TRBJ2-1; D not certain. CDR3 loop: CASSVEGLEQFF. The CDR3, as DNA: TGTGCCAGCAGCGTAGAAGGGCTTGAGCAGTTCTTC.